The clone carrying this T cell receptor beta chain occurred many times. In the authors' methods: Nucleated cell counts were estimated from reference gene primer amplification. Libraries were prepared by immunoSEQ multiplex PCR; TCRdb keeps only in-frame clonotypes and omits some of them. The D gene and trimming were derived from the DNA, and the V and J assignments and clone size from that table. The sample includes roughly 250,000 clones, approximately 81% of them seen just once. This entry belongs to a study of blood T cell repertoires in COVID-19. Study-wide background: Collection of acute and convalescent COVID-19 samples took place in the United States, Italy and Spain. From T cells, B-cell-depleted T cells, or PBMCs came the material, which was cDNA or gDNA.

The germline V gene has CDR1 SGHRS and CDR2 YFSETQ. The ends were cut back, 0 bases at V and 8 bases at J, with 17 bases in the middle. The CDR3 extends over 15 amino acids. The chain combines TRBV5-1 with TRBJ1-1; weak D call: TRBD1 (6 bases). Sequencing used peripheral blood. This clonotype was obtained from a woman aged 55-70 years with active or convalescent COVID-19. Here the CDR3 reads CASSLASSRQGEAFF. CDR3 in DNA: TGCGCCAGCAGCTTGGCTTCGTCACGGCAGGGGGAAGCTTTCTTT.